Listed here are 21 T cell receptor beta chains from one sample, sequenced in a study of identifying expanded T cells in peripheral blood. The assay was immunoSEQ multiplex PCR, and TCRdb's table has in-frame clones only and misses some. The sample holds under 85,000 clones; roughly 84% are singletons and the top ten take 15% to 20%. Sequenced: blood. The receptors were sampled from a person aged 18-70 years in good health.

This clone was observed many times. The CDR3 DNA is TGTGCCTGGAGTGAACAGTACGAGCAGTACTTC. The encoded protein is CAWSEQYEQYF. The chain carries TRBV30 and TRBJ2-7, with D hard to call. Trimming left V 1 base short and J 4 bases short, with 5 bases between. This CDR3 region has 11 residues. Looked up from germline, CDR1 is GTSNPN and CDR2 is SVGIG (reference sequence).

The chain joins TRBV7-2 to TRBJ1-5, with D possibly TRBD1 on 6 matching bases. The germline V gene encodes CDR1 SGHTA and CDR2 FQGNSA. The CDR3 has 16 amino acids. V was trimmed by 5 bases and J by 2 bases, leaving 16 bases between them. Here the CDR3 DNA reads TGTGCCAGCAGCGTAGAACAGGGAATAGGCAATCAGCCCCAGCATTTT. It is translated as CASSVEQGIGNQPQHF.

The rearrangement joins TRBV10-3 to TRBJ1-1; TRBD1 matches 9 bases. The germline V gene has CDR1 ENHRY and CDR2 SYGVKD. This CDR3 has 17 amino acids. The V and J ends lost 1 base and 1 base, in that order; junction bases with no gene match: 7. This chain's CDR3 is CAISEFGTGMANTEAFF. CDR3 sequence (DNA): TGTGCCATCAGTGAGTTCGGGACAGGGATGGCGAACACTGAAGCTTTCTTT.

This clone was seen once. V gene TRBV5-4 combines with J gene TRBJ2-1, with 8 bases that match TRBD1. Germline V gene lookup returns CDR1 SGHNT and CDR2 YYREEE (reference sequence). V lost 4 bases and J lost 2; bases outside the gene matches: 8. The CDR3 loop spans 16 amino acids. This CDR3 reads CASSLSGQVTYNEQFF. DNA of the CDR3: TGTGCCAGCAGCCTATCGGGACAGGTCACCTACAATGAGCAGTTCTTC.

This rearrangement joins TRBV6-6 to TRBJ2-5; D gene ambiguous. The CDR3 is made up of 14 amino acids. V lost 7 bases, J lost 5 bases, and 17 bases lay in between. CDR1 and CDR2 from the germline V gene are MNHNY and SVGAGI (reference sequence). CDR3 amino acids: CASTLSQVLETQYF. CDR3 in DNA: TGTGCCAGCACCCTCTCGCAGGTTTTGGAGACCCAGTACTTC.

The chain recombines TRBV7-2 with TRBJ2-3, with 12 nucleotides matching TRBD2. Germline trimming cut 2 bases from V and 6 bases from J; bases unmatched to any gene: 3. Germline lookup yields CDR1 SGHTA and CDR2 FQGNSA. The CDR3 runs 15 residues. Written as DNA, the CDR3 is TGTGCCAGCAGCTTACTAGCGGGAGGGGCGGATACGCAGTATTTT. Translation gives CASSLLAGGADTQYF.

The chain is built from TRBV9 and TRBJ2-4, with D uncertain. Trimming cost V 3 bases and J 7 bases, with 11 bases left between them. The CDR3 loop spans 13 amino acids. Germline CDR1 reads SGDLS; CDR2 reads YYNGEE. The CDR3, as DNA: TGTGCCAGCAGCGAACCCTCCGGGAACATTCAGTACTTC. As protein: CASSEPSGNIQYF.

The chain couples TRBV5-1 to TRBJ2-7; tentatively, D is TRBD1 (6 bases). Germline CDR1 SGHRS, CDR2 YFSETQ. V lost 0 bases to trimming and J lost 2 bases, with 12 bases between them. The CDR3 runs to 15 residues. The CDR3 region has the DNA TGCGCCAGCAGCTTGGAGGTAGGGGGACCCTACGAGCAGTACTTC. Amino acid sequence: CASSLEVGGPYEQYF. The complete variable domain, with remaining parts taken from reference TRBV5-1 and TRBJ2-7, reads KAGVTQTPRYLIKTRGQQVTLSCSPISGHRSVSWYQQTPGQGLQFLFEYFSETQRNKGNFPGRFSGRQFSNSRSEMNVSTLELGDSALYLCASSLEVGGPYEQYFGPGTRLTVT.

The chain combines TRBV28 with TRBJ2-2, with TRBD2 matching over 9 bases. Germline CDR1 reads MDHEN; CDR2 reads SYDVKM. The J segment lost 4 bases and the V segment lost 6 bases, leaving 15 bases of the junction unmatched. CDR3 length: 18 residues. For the CDR3, the DNA is TGTGCCAGCAGCCCCGGACTAGCGAAGCCGACGAGCACCGGGGAGCTGTTTTTT. Its translation is CASSPGLAKPTSTGELFF.

This clone was detected only a few times. V usage is TRBV19 and J usage is TRBJ2-2, with TRBD1 identical over 8 bases. CDR1 is LNHDA and CDR2 is SQIVND in the germline V gene (reference sequence). The V segment lost 6 bases and the J segment 7 bases; nucleotides outside the gene matches: 10. The CDR3 contains 15 residues. CDR3 loop: CASSRLQGANGELFF. The CDR3 coding sequence is TGTGCCAGTAGCCGCCTCCAGGGGGCGAACGGGGAGCTGTTTTTT.

V and J are TRBV15 and TRBJ1-2, with D maybe TRBD1 (5 bases). From germline, CDR1 is LNHNV and CDR2 YYDKDF (reference sequence). Trimming cost V 4 bases and J 5 bases, with 17 bases left between them. The CDR3 length is 15 residues. The CDR3 DNA reads TGTGCCACCAGCACCTGGGACGGCGGAAGGTATGGCTACACCTTC. This encodes CATSTWDGGRYGYTF.

This clone was seen a single time. The chain links TRBV18 to TRBJ2-7, with D unresolved. The CDR3 runs 16 residues. The V end lost 3 bases, the J end lost 8 bases, and 23 bases lay between the germline ends. CDR1 and CDR2 (germline): KGHSH, LQKENI. CDR3 in DNA: TGTGCCAGCTCACCTTTGATTGATCAGGCCTTGAGCAAGCAGTACTTC. Its translation: CASSPLIDQALSKQYF.

The chain uses TRBV4-2 and TRBJ2-2, with unresolved D. V lost 0 bases and J lost 0, with 8 bases in between. CDR1 is LGHNA, CDR2 YNFKEQ, per germline. The CDR3 has 16 residues. CDR3 DNA sequence: TGTGCCAGCAGCCAAGATCTCGACGCGAACACCGGGGAGCTGTTTTTT. Residues: CASSQDLDANTGELFF.

V gene TRBV9 combines with J gene TRBJ2-5, with unresolved D. Per germline, CDR1 SGDLS and CDR2 YYNGEE. The CDR3 covers 11 residues. V lost 4 bases and J 5 bases, leaving 6 bases between the germline ends. The CDR3 protein is CASSLGETQYF. CDR3 DNA: TGTGCCAGCAGCTTAGGGGAGACCCAGTACTTC.

J is TRBJ1-1 and V is TRBV18, with D possibly matching TRBD1 (5 bases). Trimming took off 2 bases at V and 0 bases at J, with 13 bases between the two ends. The CDR3 is 16 residues long. CDR1 KGHSH and CDR2 LQKENI come from the germline V gene. The CDR3 nucleotides read TGTGCCAGCTCACCAAGAGTAGGGACCATGAACACTGAAGCTTTCTTT. Translating gives CASSPRVGTMNTEAFF.

The rearrangement joins TRBV27 to TRBJ1-2; 11 bases match TRBD1. CDR3 size: 15 residues. With V trimmed by 4 bases and J by 4 bases, 5 bases remained unmatched. Germline V lookup: CDR1 MNHEY, CDR2 SMNVEV (reference sequence). Here the CDR3 reads CASSWDRGYSYGYTF. The CDR3 DNA sequence: TGTGCCAGCAGTTGGGACAGGGGGTATAGCTATGGCTACACCTTC.

The chain joins TRBV28 to TRBJ1-2, with D possibly matching TRBD1 (5 bases). This CDR3 region has 15 residues. Trimming shortened V by 6 bases and J by 4 bases, and 18 bases separated the two germline ends. CDR1 is MDHEN and CDR2 is SYDVKM in the germline V gene. CDR3 in amino acids: CASREGVQRGYGYTF. In DNA form, the CDR3 reads TGTGCCAGCAGAGAAGGGGTCCAAAGGGGCTATGGCTACACCTTC.

This clone appeared a single time. This sequence joins TRBV28 and TRBJ2-7, with TRBD1 matching over 9 bases. J was trimmed by 0 bases and V by 8 bases; bases with no gene match: 11. This CDR3 contains 16 residues. The germline V gene has CDR1 MDHEN and CDR2 SYDVKM. The CDR3 protein is CASYTGGQVSSYEQYF. The CDR3 DNA is TGTGCCAGCTACACAGGGGGCCAGGTTAGCTCCTACGAGCAGTACTTC.

The gene calls are TRBV28 and TRBJ2-7, with 8 positions matching TRBD2. Trimming removed 3 bases from V and 1 base from J; junction bases left unmatched: 5. The CDR3 contains 15 residues. Germline CDR1 reads MDHEN; CDR2 reads SYDVKM. The CDR3 is CASSFRTSFSYEQYF. The CDR3 DNA follows: TGTGCCAGCAGTTTCAGGACTAGCTTTTCCTACGAGCAGTACTTC.

J is TRBJ2-3 and V is TRBV4-3; 10 bases fit TRBD2. Germline CDR1 and CDR2: LGHNA and YSLEER. Germline trimming cut 6 bases from V and 6 bases from J; bases unmatched to any gene: 6. The CDR3 is 14 residues long. CDR3 amino acids: CASSPGLASDTQYF. DNA of the CDR3: TGCGCCAGCAGTCCGGGACTAGCGTCCGATACGCAGTATTTT.

V gene TRBV28 combines with J gene TRBJ2-1; 10 nucleotides line up with TRBD2. V was pared by 2 bases and J by 10 bases, with 17 bases of the junction left unmatched. CDR3 length: 18 residues. Germline V gene data show CDR1 as MDHEN and CDR2 as SYDVKM. The CDR3 DNA reads TGTGCCAGCAGTTTAGGTGCTAGCGGGAGTACGAAGTTTAGGGAGCAGTTCTTC. Encoded protein: CASSLGASGSTKFREQFF.